This TCR beta chain is drawn from a study of monozygotic twins with inflammatory bowel disease. Comments on this clonotype: Its antigen is not identified.

Each UMI, carrying a 6-nucleotide sample barcode, came from template switching. TCRdb reprocessed the 5' RACE reads and reports one entry per CDR3 protein, with no DNA. This sample's table has 300,000 to 450,000 distinct CDR3 sequences. Whole-study results and caveats: Relative to healthy twins, IBD patients had fewer clonotypes in common with others, a gap that was especially apparent with disease activity. In patient repertoires, differing immunosuppressive treatments may have added some variability. It was in IBD patients that TCRbeta diversity (inverse Simpson) was lower than in healthy co-twins.

The germline V gene has CDR1 KGHSH and CDR2 LQKENI. The CDR3 has 13 residues. The receptor was isolated from a human donor with ulcerative colitis or Crohn's disease, or a healthy co-twin of an affected twin (not recorded which). The V call is TRBV18, the J call TRBJ2-7. The sequenced sample consisted of blood. This CDR3 reads CASSPPAVQEQYF.